The T cell receptor (beta chain) described here comes from a study of CD8+CD57+ T cells in acquired aplastic anemia. Background on the study: Sorted CD4+ plus CD8+ cells gave DNA averaging roughly 3.5 ug.

This clonotype has a count of ten or more. All patients picked for sequencing had shown, by flow cytometry, an expansion of CD8+CD57+ cells. Severe acquired aplastic anemia was present in every patient. Template material for TCR beta VDJ and CDR3 profiling consisted of genomic DNA. TCRdb reprocessed the reads with MiXCR, giving one entry per CDR3 protein. The sample contains about 170,000 distinct CDR3 sequences, 40% to 55% of which appear only once. This sequence originates from a human donor with aplastic anemia. The specimen was sorted CD4+, CD8+, or CD8+CD57+ T cells (not recorded which) from PBMCs.

In DNA form, the CDR3 reads TGCGCCAGCAGCTGGGACAGGGGAAATAATTCACCCCTCCACTTT. This sequence encodes CASSWDRGNNSPLHF. The chain links TRBV5-1 to TRBJ1-6, with 10 bases lining up with TRBD1. CDR3 size: 15 residues. Germline CDR1 SGHRS, CDR2 YFSETQ. Losses at the gene ends were 3 bases for V and 5 bases for J; bases not matched to a gene: 2.